This TCR beta chain was sequenced for a study of cytomegalovirus exposure and HLA in healthy donors. Across the whole study: When 398 donors were genotyped, just over 80% of them were found to fall in the Caucasian-associated ancestry cluster. Overall study results and limits: Associated with cytomegalovirus, according to the listing, were some 180 TCR beta chains. Data from an earlier analysis indicated that most TCR beta V segments were productive either about 90% or about 30% of the time. It has been reported that TCR beta sequences accurately predicted the HLA-A and HLA-B alleles of most subjects.

Points on this clone: Its antigen is unknown.

PCR employed 60 Vbeta and 13 Jbeta primers. The method was immunoSEQ multiplex PCR; TCRdb's version includes in-frame clones alone and lacks a portion of them. The table shows some 140,000 clones, with approximately 80% occurring only once. This receptor was obtained from a man aged 25-45 years in good health and CMV-seronegative. Sequencing was performed on PBMCs.

The DNA for the CDR3 is TGCGCCAGCTCCTCGGGACTAGCGGAGCCAACCTCGATGTATTTT. Translated, it gives CASSSGLAEPTSMYF. This chain joins TRBV5-1 and TRBJ2-3; TRBD2 matches at 11 bases. The CDR3 is 15 amino acids. CDR1 is SGHRS, CDR2 YFSETQ, per germline. V trimming: 7 bases; J trimming: 14 bases; junction bases outside the gene matches: 18.